Below, 23 T cell receptor beta chains from the same sample are listed, as sequenced in a study of T cells expressing NK-cell markers. TCRdb derives one entry per CDR3 protein from the 5' RACE reads, leaving out DNA. In all, the sample yields a few hundred thousand distinct CDR3 sequences. Sequencing was carried out using blood T cells: a sorted CD56 or NKG2C T cell subset, CD4+ or CD8+ T cells, or bulk PBMC T cells (not recorded which). The receptors stem from a man between 18 and 35 years old in good health.

The CDR3 reads CSARTGVGTGELFF. V and J are TRBV20-1 and TRBJ2-2; no DNA is available, so the TRBD2 call from TCRdb remains unchecked. Per germline, CDR1 DFQATT and CDR2 SNEGSKA (reference sequence). This CDR3 contains 14 residues.

The rearrangement joins TRBV3-1 to TRBJ1-6; there is no DNA to check the TCRdb D call of TRBD1. Per the germline V gene, CDR1 is LGHDT and CDR2 is YNNKEL (reference sequence). This CDR3 is 15 amino acids long. CDR3 loop: CASSPKTGGNSPLHF.

This rearrangement joins TRBV6-2 or TRBV6-3 to TRBJ2-3; there is no DNA to check the TCRdb D call of TRBD2. Germline CDR1 MNHEY, CDR2 SVGEGT. This CDR3 contains 15 residues. The CDR3 loop reads CASSPAGRVADTQYF.

This chain uses TRBV20-1 with TRBJ2-7; the TCRdb D gene call, TRBD2, has no DNA to confirm it. The CDR3 has 13 amino acids. CDR1 is DFQATT, CDR2 SNEGSKA, per germline (reference sequence). The CDR3 is CSAPTGTSHEQYF.

The chain combines TRBV29-1 with TRBJ2-1; TCRdb's assignment of TRBD2 cannot be checked, as there is no DNA. Looked up from germline, CDR1 is SQVTM and CDR2 is ANQGSEA. This CDR3 contains 14 residues. The CDR3 here is CSVDYGRVLNEQFF.

The J gene is TRBJ1-1, the V gene TRBV12-3 or TRBV12-4; no DNA is available, so the TRBD1 call from TCRdb remains unchecked. This CDR3 is 14 amino acids long. The CDR3 here is CASSFAGTGAEAFF.

This chain connects TRBV30 to TRBJ2-5. Germline V gene data show CDR1 as GTSNPN and CDR2 as SVGIG (reference sequence). The CDR3 extends over 12 amino acids. The CDR3 is CAWSTAKETQYF.

V usage is TRBV7-8 and J usage is TRBJ2-2; the TRBD2 assignment by TCRdb is unverifiable without DNA. The germline V gene has CDR1 SGHVS and CDR2 FQNEAQ. The CDR3 contains 15 residues. The CDR3 loop is CASSLFGSDTGELFF.

This chain uses TRBV7-6 with TRBJ2-7; TCRdb outputs TRBD2, but without DNA this stays unchecked. CDR3 size: 17 residues. In germline, CDR1 is SGHVS, CDR2 FNYEAQ. The CDR3: CASSLNSPSAYSYEQYF. Filled out from reference TRBV7-6 and TRBJ2-7, the complete variable domain reads GAGVSQSPRYKVTKRGQDVALRCDPISGHVSLYWYRQALGQGPEFLTYFNYEAQQDKSGLPNDRFSAERPEGSISTLTIQRTEQRDSAMYRCASSLNSPSAYSYEQYFGPGTRLTVT.

The chain couples TRBV20-1 to TRBJ1-4. This CDR3 spans 14 amino acids. The germline gives CDR1 DFQATT, CDR2 SNEGSKA (reference sequence). This chain's CDR3 is CSATLGGGIEKLFF.

The CDR3 sequence: CASSYSKGALTYEQYF. The genes are TRBV6-5 and TRBJ2-7; the D call of TRBD1 rests on TCRdb alone, since no DNA is present to check it. The CDR3 spans 16 residues. Germline-derived CDR1 and CDR2 are MNHEY and SVGAGI.

The chain couples TRBV10-3 to TRBJ1-6; the D gene TCRdb calls, TRBD1, cannot be checked with no DNA. Germline assignment: CDR1 ENHRY and CDR2 SYGVKD. The CDR3 length is 12 residues. This chain's CDR3 is CAARTGGSPLHF.

This chain connects TRBV11-2 to TRBJ2-3; TCRdb designates TRBD2, a call that cannot be tested without DNA. CDR3 size: 18 residues. CDR1 is SGHAT, CDR2 FQNNGV, per germline. Here the CDR3 reads CASSLGSGRALRGDTQYF.

V gene TRBV20-1 combines with J gene TRBJ1-6; TCRdb calls TRBD1, which cannot be checked without DNA. Germline V gene sequence: CDR1 DFQATT, CDR2 SNEGSKA (reference sequence). This CDR3 contains 14 residues. The CDR3 sequence is CSARDRGEGSPLHF.

The chain uses TRBV6-2 or TRBV6-3 and TRBJ2-3; TCRdb designates TRBD2, a call that cannot be tested without DNA. The CDR3 loop spans 16 amino acids. Per the germline V gene, CDR1 is MNHEY and CDR2 is SVGEGT. The CDR3 sequence is CASSLRGTRFTDTQYF.

The chain joins TRBV19 to TRBJ2-7; TCRdb selects TRBD2, and the lack of DNA leaves this call unchecked. The germline CDR1 and CDR2 sequences are LNHDA and SQIVND (reference sequence). The CDR3 covers 14 residues. CDR3 amino acids: CASSILGPSYEQYF.

The chain employs TRBV24-1 and TRBJ2-1. Germline CDR1 KGHDR, CDR2 SFDVKD. This CDR3 spans 16 amino acids. The CDR3 reads CATSDLSGGSYNEQFF.

The V call is TRBV5-1, the J call TRBJ1-2; TCRdb's D gene call, TRBD1, goes unchecked for lack of DNA. The germline V gene encodes CDR1 SGHRS and CDR2 YFSETQ. This CDR3 spans 16 amino acids. The CDR3: CASSSQPRQGGYGYTF.

The chain recombines TRBV7-2 with TRBJ2-3; the TCRdb D gene call, TRBD2, has no DNA to confirm it. The CDR3 runs 15 residues. The V gene's germline CDR1 is SGHTA and CDR2 FQGNSA. CDR3: CASSDGSTSADTQYF.

The V call is TRBV20-1, the J call TRBJ2-3. CDR3 size: 14 residues. Germline CDR1 DFQATT, CDR2 SNEGSKA (reference sequence). Here the CDR3 reads CSAHPQEGTDTQYF.

The chain joins TRBV5-1 to TRBJ2-7; TCRdb gives TRBD2 as the D gene, but with no DNA this cannot be confirmed. The CDR3 runs 14 residues. From germline, CDR1 is SGHRS and CDR2 YFSETQ. The CDR3 sequence is CASSLEGGRDEQYF.

The chain is built from TRBV7-2 and TRBJ2-2. Germline lookup yields CDR1 SGHTA and CDR2 FQGNSA. This CDR3 contains 15 residues. The CDR3 reads CASSLVSVNTGELFF.

The chain employs TRBV10-3 and TRBJ2-7; lacking DNA, the TRBD1 call made by TCRdb goes unchecked. The CDR3 contains 13 residues. Germline V lookup: CDR1 ENHRY, CDR2 SYGVKD. The CDR3 region is CAITPREGAEQYF.